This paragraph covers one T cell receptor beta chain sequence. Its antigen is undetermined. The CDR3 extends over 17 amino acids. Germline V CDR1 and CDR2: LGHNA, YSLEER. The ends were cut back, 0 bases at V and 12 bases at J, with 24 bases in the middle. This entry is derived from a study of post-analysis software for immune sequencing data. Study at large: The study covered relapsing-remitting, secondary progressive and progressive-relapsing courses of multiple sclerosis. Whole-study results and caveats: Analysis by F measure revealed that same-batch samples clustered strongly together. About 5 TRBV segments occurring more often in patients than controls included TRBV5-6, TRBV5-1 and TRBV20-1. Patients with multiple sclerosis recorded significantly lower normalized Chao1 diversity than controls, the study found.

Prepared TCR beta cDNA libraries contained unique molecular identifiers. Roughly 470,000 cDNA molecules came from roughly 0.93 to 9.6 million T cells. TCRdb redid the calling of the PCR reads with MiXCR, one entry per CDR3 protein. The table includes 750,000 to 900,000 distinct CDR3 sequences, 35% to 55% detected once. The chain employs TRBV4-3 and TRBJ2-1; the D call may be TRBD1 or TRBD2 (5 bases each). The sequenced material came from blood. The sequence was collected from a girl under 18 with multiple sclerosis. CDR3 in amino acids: CASSQDSTRGDGWAQFF. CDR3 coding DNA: TGCGCCAGCAGCCAAGATAGCACCCGTGGGGACGGTTGGGCGCAGTTCTTC.